The entry below gives a single TCR beta chain sequence along with its context. What it recognizes is unknown. Around 10^5 TCR templates per sample were assayed. The data were produced by immunoSEQ multiplex PCR, yet TCRdb's version contains in-frame clones alone and is incomplete. Of over 60,000 clones listed, roughly 89% are singletons. This record belongs to a study of siplizumab effects on memory and regulatory T cells. The study's findings and limits: Naive T cells seemed more diverse than memory cells; they also seemed major alloresponse contributors. Most alloreactive clones went unmapped to unstimulated subsets; only a minor fraction mapped.

The receptor comes from a human donor in good health. The specimen was CD8+ T cells sorted from blood.

The CDR3 loop reads CASSPSSYEQYF. In DNA form, the CDR3 reads TGTGCCAGCAGCCCGAGCTCCTACGAGCAGTACTTC. This chain connects TRBV7-9 to TRBJ2-5; no clear D gene. The tail of the sequence fits TRBJ2-7 better, so the J call may be wrong. The CDR3 loop spans 12 amino acids. Germline V lookup: CDR1 SEHNR, CDR2 FQNEAQ (reference sequence).